The clone carrying this T cell receptor (beta chain) was seen repeatedly, ten times or more. The data belong to a study of T cells in Graves' hyperthyroidism and ophthalmopathy. There were TCR beta CDR3 regions amplified from RNA transcripts. The HTBI set primed first-round TCR CDR3 RT-PCR. TCRdb recomputed calls from the multiplex PCR reads with MiXCR, one row per CDR3 protein. In the table there are roughly 560,000 distinct CDR3 sequences, 14% to 15% of which are singletons. Source material: blood. This TCR derives from a woman in her thirties or forties with Graves' ophthalmopathy.

CDR3 DNA: TGTGCCAGCAGCTTAAGGACAGAGCAGTACTTC. Its translation is CASSLRTEQYF. The chain recombines TRBV28 with TRBJ2-7; maybe TRBD1 (5 bases). The V gene's germline CDR1 is MDHEN and CDR2 SYDVKM. V lost 6 bases to trimming and J lost 7 bases, with 10 bases between them. The CDR3 has 11 residues.